The entry below gives a single T cell receptor beta chain sequence along with its context. These data are taken from a study of CD8 T cells in Susac syndrome. Study information: When blood was drawn, patients with Susac syndrome were on intravenous immunoglobulin alone, on corticosteroids, or therapy-naive.

CD8+ and CD4+ T cells circulating in blood were sequenced for TCR beta. TEMRA cells were FACS-enriched, and CD8+ and CD4+ T cells were isolated negatively. V was clipped by 6 bases and J by 6 bases, with 12 bases between them. The CDR3 sequence is 13 residues long. The RNA input was roughly 0.45 to 1 ug, and it was reverse transcribed with random hexamers. With immunoSEQ multiplex PCR, TCR beta CDR3 was amplified across 54 Vbeta and 13 Jbeta. TCRdb reprocessed the immunoSEQ multiplex PCR reads via MiXCR and lists one record per CDR3 protein. The sample holds roughly 190,000 distinct CDR3 sequences, 95% seen once.

The V and J genes are TRBV12-3 or TRBV12-4 and TRBJ1-5, with D possibly being TRBD1 (6 bases). The source material was CD4+ T cells from PBMCs. This clonotype originated in a human donor with Susac syndrome. Here the CDR3 DNA reads TGTGCCAGCAGAGCAGGGGAGGGTCAGCCCCAGCATTTT. This codes for CASRAGEGQPQHF.